The 14 T cell receptor beta chains below come from one sample, sequenced in a study of blood T cell repertoires in COVID-19. This table comes from immunoSEQ multiplex PCR, and its TCRdb copy is limited to in-frame clones, with some not included. The table has more than 45,000 clones, 75% to 90% seen once. The source material was peripheral blood. The receptors come from a man aged 55 to 70 with acute or convalescent COVID-19.

V and J are TRBV9 and TRBJ1-2; 10 bases are a match to TRBD1. V shed 4 bases and J 6 bases; nucleotides not matched to a gene: 6. This CDR3 is built from 14 residues. Germline CDR1 SGDLS, CDR2 YYNGEE. CDR3 bases: TGTGCCAGCAGCCCCCGGACAGGGGGTCATGGCTACACCTTC. Translated: CASSPRTGGHGYTF.

V gene TRBV6-5 combines with J gene TRBJ2-7; 7 bases line up with TRBD2. J gave up 2 bases and V 8 bases, and 3 bases lay outside the gene matches. Germline CDR1 MNHEY, CDR2 SVGAGI. This CDR3 contains 12 residues. CDR3 in DNA: TGTGCCAGCGGGAGGGTTGCCTACGAGCAGTACTTC. It encodes CASGRVAYEQYF.

V and J are TRBV11-3 and TRBJ1-4; D call uncertain. V shed 5 bases and J shed 3 bases, with 10 bases lying between them. Germline CDR1 SGHNT, CDR2 YENEEA. The CDR3 extends over 14 amino acids. Here the CDR3 reads CASSLGRANEKLFF. The CDR3 nucleotides are TGTGCCAGCAGCCTCGGGAGGGCTAATGAAAAACTGTTTTTT. Variable domain in full (rest from reference TRBV11-3 and TRBJ1-4): EAGVVQSPRYKIIEKKQPVAFWCNPISGHNTLYWYLQNLGQGPELLIRYENEEAVDDSQLPKDRFSAERLKGVDSTLKIQPAELGDSAVYLCASSLGRANEKLFFGSGTQLSVL.

The J gene is TRBJ2-3, the V gene TRBV28; D not resolved. The CDR3 length is 14 residues. Germline V CDR1 and CDR2: MDHEN, SYDVKM. V lost 4 bases to trimming and J lost 1 base, with 9 bases between them. This CDR3 is CASSSTRGTDTQYF. The CDR3, as DNA: TGTGCCAGCAGTTCCACCCGGGGCACAGATACGCAGTATTTT.

The genes are TRBV6-5 and TRBJ1-2; 11 bases line up with TRBD1. The V gene's germline CDR1 is MNHEY and CDR2 SVGAGI. The CDR3 loop spans 14 amino acids. The V gene end was trimmed by 5 bases and the J gene end by 8 bases; junction bases not matched to a gene: 7. The CDR3 nucleotides read TGTGCCAGCAGTAGGGACAGGGGGATAGGAGGCTACACCTTC. It specifies CASSRDRGIGGYTF.

The chain uses TRBV4-1 and TRBJ1-4, with 10 bases identical to TRBD1. The CDR3 has 15 residues. J was trimmed by 8 bases and V by 3 bases; bases with no gene match: 6. From germline, CDR1 is MGHRA and CDR2 YSYEKL. The CDR3 bases are TGCGCCAGCAGCCATCGACAGGGGGCAGGGGAAAAACTGTTTTTT. This sequence encodes CASSHRQGAGEKLFF.

The V and J genes are TRBV11-3 and TRBJ2-7; D perhaps matches TRBD2 (5 bases). Trimming cost V 0 bases and J 1 base, with 13 bases left between them. The length of the CDR3 is 16 residues. Germline lookup yields CDR1 SGHNT and CDR2 YENEEA. The CDR3 protein is CASSLDRLAPSYEQYF. The CDR3 DNA follows: TGTGCCAGCAGCTTAGATCGGCTAGCTCCGTCCTACGAGCAGTACTTC.

The table lists this clone with a count of one. This chain connects TRBV7-6 to TRBJ1-2; 7 bases are a match to TRBD1. The germline gives CDR1 SGHVS, CDR2 FNYEAQ. The CDR3 runs to 14 residues. V lost 0 bases, J lost 2 bases, and 0 bases stayed unmatched. The CDR3 coding sequence is TGTGCCAGCAGCTTAGCGGGACAGAACTATGGCTACACCTTC. Translation gives CASSLAGQNYGYTF.

The chain couples TRBV6-6 to TRBJ1-6; 7 nucleotides align to TRBD1. Germline CDR1 MNHNY, CDR2 SVGAGI (reference sequence). The ends lost 6 bases at V and 8 bases at J; junction bases unmatched: 4. This CDR3 spans 13 amino acids. CDR3 nucleotides: TGTGCCAGCAGGACCGACAGGGATTCACCCCTCCACTTT. Translated, it gives CASRTDRDSPLHF.

The chain joins TRBV20-1 to TRBJ2-7; 8 bases are a match to TRBD1. Trimming took 3 bases from V and 4 from J; bases not matched to a gene: 5. CDR3 length: 13 residues. Germline assignment: CDR1 DFQATT and CDR2 SNEGSKA (reference sequence). The chain's CDR3 is CSASNRGVYEQYF. The CDR3 bases are TGCAGTGCTAGTAACAGGGGGGTTTACGAGCAGTACTTC.

The rearrangement joins TRBV7-6 to TRBJ2-1; 14 bases line up with TRBD2. Germline loops: CDR1 SGHVS, CDR2 FNYEAQ. V was pared by 1 base and J by 4 bases, with 9 bases of the junction left unmatched. CDR3 length: 19 amino acids. The CDR3 DNA follows: TGTGCCAGCAGCTTAGGCTCGGGACTAGCGGGAGTATCGTACAATGAGCAGTTCTTC. This sequence encodes CASSLGSGLAGVSYNEQFF.

The chain joins TRBV6-5 to TRBJ1-1; TRBD1 might be the D (5 bases). The CDR3 loop spans 13 amino acids. Trimming stripped 5 bases from V and 11 bases from J, with 18 bases between. Per the germline V gene, CDR1 is MNHEY and CDR2 is SVGAGI. The CDR3 protein is CASSPDLGGEAFF. CDR3 nucleotides: TGTGCCAGCAGTCCCGATCTGGGGGGTGAGGCTTTCTTT.

This clone has only a few counts. The V and J genes are TRBV6-2 or TRBV6-3 and TRBJ2-7, with a possible D match to TRBD1 (5 bases). This CDR3 has 13 amino acids. Trimming pared 2 bases from V and 2 bases from J, leaving 7 bases between. Looked up from germline, CDR1 is MNHEY and CDR2 is SVGEGT. The CDR3 sequence is CASSYDRTYEQYF. For the CDR3, the DNA is TGTGCCAGCAGTTACGACAGAACCTACGAGCAGTACTTC.

CDR3 bases: TGTGCCAGCAGTCCGGCTAGGGACAGGGCCGAGCAGTACTTC. Protein product: CASSPARDRAEQYF. The rearrangement joins TRBV27 to TRBJ2-7, with 9 bases aligning to TRBD1. Germline CDR1 and CDR2: MNHEY and SMNVEV (reference sequence). J lost 6 bases, V lost 5 bases, and 8 bases had no gene match. There are 14 residues in the CDR3.